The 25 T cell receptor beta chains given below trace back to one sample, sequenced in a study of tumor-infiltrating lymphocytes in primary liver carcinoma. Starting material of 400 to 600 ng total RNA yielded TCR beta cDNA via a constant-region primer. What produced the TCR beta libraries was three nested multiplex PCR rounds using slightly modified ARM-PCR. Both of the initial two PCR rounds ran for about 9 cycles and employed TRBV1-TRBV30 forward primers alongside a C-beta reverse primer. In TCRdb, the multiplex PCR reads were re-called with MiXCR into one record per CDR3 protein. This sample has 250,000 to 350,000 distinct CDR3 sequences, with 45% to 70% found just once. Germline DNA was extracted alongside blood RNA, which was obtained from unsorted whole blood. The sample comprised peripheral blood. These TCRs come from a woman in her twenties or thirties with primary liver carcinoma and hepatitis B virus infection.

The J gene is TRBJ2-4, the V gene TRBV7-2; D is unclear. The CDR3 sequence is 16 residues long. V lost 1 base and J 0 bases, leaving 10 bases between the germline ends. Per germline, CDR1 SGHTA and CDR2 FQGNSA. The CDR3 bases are TGTGCCAGCAGCTTAGAGGCGGTGGTAGCCAAAAACATTCAGTACTTC. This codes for CASSLEAVVAKNIQYF.

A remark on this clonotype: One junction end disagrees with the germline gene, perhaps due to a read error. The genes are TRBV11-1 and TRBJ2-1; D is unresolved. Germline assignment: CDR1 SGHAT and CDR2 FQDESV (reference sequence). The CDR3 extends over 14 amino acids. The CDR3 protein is CAGSLGLAYSEQFF. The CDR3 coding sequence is TGTGCCGGCAGCTTAGGTCTGGCCTACAGTGAGCAGTTCTTC.

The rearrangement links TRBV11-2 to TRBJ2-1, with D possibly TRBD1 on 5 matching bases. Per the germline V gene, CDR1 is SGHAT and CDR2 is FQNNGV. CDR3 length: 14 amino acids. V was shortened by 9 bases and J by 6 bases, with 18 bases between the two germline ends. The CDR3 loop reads CASGFSSGRNEQFF. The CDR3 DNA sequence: TGTGCCAGTGGCTTTTCCTCAGGGCGCAATGAGCAGTTCTTC.

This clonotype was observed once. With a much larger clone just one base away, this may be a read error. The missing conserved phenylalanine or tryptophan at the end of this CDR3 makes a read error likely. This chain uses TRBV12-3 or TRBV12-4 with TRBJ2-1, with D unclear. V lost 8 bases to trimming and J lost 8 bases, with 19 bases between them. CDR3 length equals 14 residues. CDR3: CASSLGNSVDEQFS. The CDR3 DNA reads TGTGCCAGCTCACTGGGAAATAGTGTCGATGAGCAGTTCTCC.

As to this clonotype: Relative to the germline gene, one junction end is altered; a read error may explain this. CDR3: CVSSQLYGKREGLKGNEQFF. The CDR3 DNA reads as TGTGTCAGCAGCCAACTTTATGGGAAGCGGGAGGGCCTTAAAGGCAATGAGCAGTTCTTC. This sequence joins TRBV4-2 and TRBJ2-1; 10 bases are a match to TRBD2. In germline, CDR1 is LGHNA, CDR2 YNFKEQ. CDR3 length equals 20 residues.

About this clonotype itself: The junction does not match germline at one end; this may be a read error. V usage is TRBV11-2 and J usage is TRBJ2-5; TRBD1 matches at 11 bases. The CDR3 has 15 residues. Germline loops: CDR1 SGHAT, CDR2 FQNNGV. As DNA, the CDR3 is TGTGCCAGCAACTTAGGGACAGGGGGTGGGGAGACCCACTACTTC. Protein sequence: CASNLGTGGGETHYF.

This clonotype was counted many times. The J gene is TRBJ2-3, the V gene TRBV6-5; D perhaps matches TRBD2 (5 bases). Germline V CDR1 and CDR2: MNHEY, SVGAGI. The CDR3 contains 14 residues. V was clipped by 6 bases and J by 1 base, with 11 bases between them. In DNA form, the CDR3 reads TGTGCCAGCAGATCCCTCGGGGGCACAGATACGCAGTATTTT. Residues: CASRSLGGTDTQYF.

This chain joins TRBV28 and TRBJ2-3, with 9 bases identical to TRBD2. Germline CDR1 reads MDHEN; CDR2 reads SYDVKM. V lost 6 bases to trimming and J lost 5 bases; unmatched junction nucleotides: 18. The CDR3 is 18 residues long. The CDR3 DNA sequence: TGTGCCAGCAGCCCCTGGGGGCTAGCGGGGTGGCAGGGAGATACGCAGTATTTT. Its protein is CASSPWGLAGWQGDTQYF.

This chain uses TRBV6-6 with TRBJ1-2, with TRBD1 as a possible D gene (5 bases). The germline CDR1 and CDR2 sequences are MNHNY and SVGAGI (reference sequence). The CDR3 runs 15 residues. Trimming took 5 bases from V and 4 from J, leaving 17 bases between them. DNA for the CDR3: TGTGCCAGCAGTCAGGGAGTTAAACATTTCTATGGCTACACCTTC. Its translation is CASSQGVKHFYGYTF.

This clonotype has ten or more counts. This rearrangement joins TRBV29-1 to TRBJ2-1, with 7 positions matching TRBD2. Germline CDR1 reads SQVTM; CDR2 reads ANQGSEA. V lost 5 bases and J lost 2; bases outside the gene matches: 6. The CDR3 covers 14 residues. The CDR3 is CSVPRGEAYNEQFF. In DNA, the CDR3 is TGCAGCGTTCCCCGGGGGGAAGCCTACAATGAGCAGTTCTTC.

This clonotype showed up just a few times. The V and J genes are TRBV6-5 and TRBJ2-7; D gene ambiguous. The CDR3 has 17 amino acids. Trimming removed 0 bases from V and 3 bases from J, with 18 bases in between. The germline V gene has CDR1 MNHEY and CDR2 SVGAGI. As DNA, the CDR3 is TGTGCCAGCAGTTACTCGAAAACCCGGATTACCAGCTACGAGCAGTACTTC. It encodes CASSYSKTRITSYEQYF.

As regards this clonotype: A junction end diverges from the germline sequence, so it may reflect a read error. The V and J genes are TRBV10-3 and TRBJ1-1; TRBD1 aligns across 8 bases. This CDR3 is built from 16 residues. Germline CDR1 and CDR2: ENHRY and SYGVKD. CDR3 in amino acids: CATSEYTGQGQSEAFF. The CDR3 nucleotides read TGTGCCACCAGTGAGTATACAGGACAGGGCCAATCTGAAGCTTTCTTT.

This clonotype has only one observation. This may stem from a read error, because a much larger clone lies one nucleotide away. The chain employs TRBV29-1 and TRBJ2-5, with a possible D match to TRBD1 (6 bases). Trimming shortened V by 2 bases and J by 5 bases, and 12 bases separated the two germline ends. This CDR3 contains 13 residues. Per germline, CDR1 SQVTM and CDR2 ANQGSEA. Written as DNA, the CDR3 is TGCAGCGTTGAAATCTGCAGGGGTGAGACCCAGTACTTC. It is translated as CSVEICRGETQYF.

As DNA, the CDR3 is TGTGCCAGCAGTGACACTTCAGGGGGGCTCTTCACTGAAGCTTTCTTT. This codes for CASSDTSGGLFTEAFF. The chain has TRBV6-4 and TRBJ1-1; 7 bases are a match to TRBD1. V shed 2 bases and J 4 bases; nucleotides not matched to a gene: 10. CDR3 size: 16 residues. The germline gives CDR1 MRHNA, CDR2 SNTAGT.

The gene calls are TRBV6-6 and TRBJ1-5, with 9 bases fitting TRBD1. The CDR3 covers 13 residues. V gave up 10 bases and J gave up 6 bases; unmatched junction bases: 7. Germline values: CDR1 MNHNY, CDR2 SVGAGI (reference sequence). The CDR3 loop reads CANSGTGSQPQHF. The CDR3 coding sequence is TGTGCCAACAGCGGGACAGGGAGTCAGCCCCAGCATTTT.

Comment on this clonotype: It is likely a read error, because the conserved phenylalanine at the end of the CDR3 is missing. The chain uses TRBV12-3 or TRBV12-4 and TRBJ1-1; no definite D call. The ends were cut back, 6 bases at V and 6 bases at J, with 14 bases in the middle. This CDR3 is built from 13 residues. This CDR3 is CASRSGRVSEAFL. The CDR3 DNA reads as TGTGCCAGCAGGTCCGGTCGGGTCTCTGAAGCTTTCCTT.

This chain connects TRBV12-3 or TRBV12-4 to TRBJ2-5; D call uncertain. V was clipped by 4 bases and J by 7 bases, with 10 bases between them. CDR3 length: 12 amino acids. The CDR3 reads CASSSSRWTQYF. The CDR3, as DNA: TGTGCCAGCAGTTCCTCCCGATGGACCCAGTACTTC.

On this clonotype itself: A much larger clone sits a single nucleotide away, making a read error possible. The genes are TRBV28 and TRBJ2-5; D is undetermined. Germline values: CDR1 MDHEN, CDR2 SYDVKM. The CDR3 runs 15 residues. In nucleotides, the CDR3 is TGTACCAGCAGTTTATCACCCAGGCGGTTAGGGACCCAGTACTTC. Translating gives CTSSLSPRRLGTQYF.

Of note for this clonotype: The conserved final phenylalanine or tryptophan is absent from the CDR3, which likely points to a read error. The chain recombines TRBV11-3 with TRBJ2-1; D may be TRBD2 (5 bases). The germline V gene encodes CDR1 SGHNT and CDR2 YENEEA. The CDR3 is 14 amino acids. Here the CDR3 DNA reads TGCGCCAGCCGAGATAGCGTCTCCTACAATGAGCAGTTCCTC. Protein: CASRDSVSYNEQFL.

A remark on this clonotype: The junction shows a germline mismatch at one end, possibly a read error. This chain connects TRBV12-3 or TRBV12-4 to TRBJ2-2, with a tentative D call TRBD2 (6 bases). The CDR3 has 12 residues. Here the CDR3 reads CASRQRAREPFF. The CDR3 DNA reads TGTGCCAGCAGACAGCGGGCCAGGGAGCCGTTTTTC.

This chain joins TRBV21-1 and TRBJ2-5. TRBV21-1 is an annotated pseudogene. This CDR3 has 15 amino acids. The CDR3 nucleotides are TGTGCCAGCAGCAAAGAGGAAGGAATCCAAGAGACCCAGTACTTC. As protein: CASSKEEGIQETQYF.

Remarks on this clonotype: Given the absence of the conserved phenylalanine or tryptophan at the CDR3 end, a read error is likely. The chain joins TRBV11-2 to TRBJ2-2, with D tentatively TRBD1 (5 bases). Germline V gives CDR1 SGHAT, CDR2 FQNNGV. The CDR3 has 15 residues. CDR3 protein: CAISWTSGNTGELFI. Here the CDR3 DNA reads TGTGCCATCAGCTGGACAAGTGGTAACACCGGGGAGCTGTTTATT.

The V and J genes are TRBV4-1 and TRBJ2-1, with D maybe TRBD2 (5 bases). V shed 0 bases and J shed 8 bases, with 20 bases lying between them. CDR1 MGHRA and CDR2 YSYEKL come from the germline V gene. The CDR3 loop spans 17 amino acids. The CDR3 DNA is TGCGCCAGCAGCCAAGACCCCCTTAGCGAAGGAGGCTATGAGCAGTTCTTC. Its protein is CASSQDPLSEGGYEQFF.

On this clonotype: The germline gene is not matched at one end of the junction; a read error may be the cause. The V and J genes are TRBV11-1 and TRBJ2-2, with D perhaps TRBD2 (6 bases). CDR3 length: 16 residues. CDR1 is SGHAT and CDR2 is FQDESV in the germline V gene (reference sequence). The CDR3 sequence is CASSLVGGTNIRELFF. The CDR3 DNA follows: TGTGCCAGTAGCTTAGTGGGGGGTACGAACATCAGGGAGCTGTTTTTT.

The CDR3 sequence: CASSTTGFDRAFF. CDR3 bases: TGTGCCAGTAGTACCACAGGGTTTGATAGAGCTTTCTTT. This chain connects TRBV19 to TRBJ1-1; possibly TRBD1 for D (6 bases). The CDR3 totals 13 residues. Trimming cost V 4 bases and J 10 bases, with 16 bases left between them. Looked up from germline, CDR1 is LNHDA and CDR2 is SQIVND (reference sequence).